The 8 T cell receptor beta chains presented below share a single source sample, sequenced in a study of blood T cell repertoires in COVID-19. The data were produced by immunoSEQ multiplex PCR, yet TCRdb's version contains in-frame clones alone and is incomplete. Of over 55,000 clones listed, around 80% are singletons. The sequencing sample was made of peripheral blood. These receptors were collected from an older woman with acute or convalescent COVID-19.

The gene calls are TRBV5-4 and TRBJ1-2; a possible D gene is TRBD1 (5 bases). Trimming left V 5 bases short and J 8 bases short, with 19 bases between. Germline loops: CDR1 SGHNT, CDR2 YYREEE (reference sequence). CDR3 length: 14 residues. CDR3 bases: TGTGCCAGCAGGCCTGGGGGGACCTGGGGCGGCTACACCTTC. Protein: CASRPGGTWGGYTF.

V gene TRBV24-1 combines with J gene TRBJ2-2; the match to TRBD1 covers 9 bases. The CDR3 spans 16 residues. Germline-derived CDR1 and CDR2 are KGHDR and SFDVKD. V lost 5 bases, J lost 1 base, and 4 bases stayed unmatched. CDR3 sequence reads: CATSGWDRENTGELFF. The CDR3 DNA reads as TGTGCCACCAGTGGTTGGGACAGGGAGAACACCGGGGAGCTGTTTTTT.

The genes are TRBV19 and TRBJ1-2, with D uncertain. The germline V and J ends were trimmed by 3 bases and 3 bases, with 8 bases remaining between them. The CDR3 covers 13 residues. The germline gives CDR1 LNHDA, CDR2 SQIVND (reference sequence). CDR3 in amino acids: CASSISVHYGYTF. In DNA form, the CDR3 reads TGTGCCAGTAGTATTTCTGTCCACTATGGCTACACCTTC. Full variable domain (outside the CDR3, taken from reference TRBV19 and TRBJ1-2): DGGITQSPKYLFRKEGQNVTLSCEQNLNHDAMYWYRQDPGQGLRLIYYSQIVNDFQKGDIAEGYSVSREKKESFPLTVTSAQKNPTAFYLCASSISVHYGYTFGSGTRLTVV.

This clone occurred a few times. The V and J genes are TRBV13 and TRBJ2-7, with D possibly TRBD1 on 5 matching bases. V was cut by 2 bases and J by 3 bases, with 11 bases left in between. The CDR3 is 14 amino acids. In germline, CDR1 is PRHDT, CDR2 FYEKMQ (reference sequence). CDR3 bases: TGTGCCAGCAGCTTAAAGGGGTTAGGCTACGAGCAGTACTTC. It yields the protein CASSLKGLGYEQYF. Full variable domain (remainder filled in from reference TRBV13 and TRBJ2-7): AAGVIQSPRHLIKEKRETATLKCYPIPRHDTVYWYQQGPGQDPQFLISFYEKMQSDKGSIPDRFSAQQFSDYHSELNMSSLELGDSALYFCASSLKGLGYEQYFGPGTRLTVT.

The chain employs TRBV11-2 and TRBJ1-2; D not resolved. The CDR3 is made up of 14 amino acids. Trimming removed 5 bases at V and 5 bases at J, with 15 bases between. Germline V CDR1 and CDR2: SGHAT, FQNNGV. For the CDR3, the DNA is TGTGCCAGCAGCACCATGTCGGCGGCTTATGGCTACACCTTC. Amino acids: CASSTMSAAYGYTF.

This chain uses TRBV12-3 or TRBV12-4 with TRBJ2-2; D gene uncertain. V lost 7 bases and J lost 6, with 6 bases in between. The CDR3 runs to 11 residues. CDR3 in DNA: TGTGCCAGCATTCAGTCCGGGGAGCTGTTTTTT. Its translation is CASIQSGELFF.

This sequence joins TRBV5-6 and TRBJ1-1; the D gene is possibly TRBD1 (6 bases). The length of the CDR3 is 16 residues. CDR1 is SGHDT and CDR2 is YYEEEE in the germline V gene. With 1 base removed from V and 0 bases from J, the gap between germline ends came to 13 bases. The CDR3 bases are TGTGCCAGCAGCTTGCCCGGGACAAAGATGAACACTGAAGCTTTCTTT. Translated, it gives CASSLPGTKMNTEAFF.

The chain has TRBV10-2 and TRBJ2-3, with D tentatively TRBD2 (5 bases). The CDR3 extends over 15 amino acids. Germline CDR1 reads WSHSY; CDR2 reads SAAADI. Trimming stripped 2 bases from V and 0 bases from J, with 9 bases between. The CDR3 region is CASSELAGSTDTQYF. DNA for the CDR3: TGCGCCAGCAGTGAGCTAGCCGGCAGCACAGATACGCAGTATTTT.